Sequencing of this TCR beta chain was carried out in a study of T cell responses to AZD1222 COVID-19 vaccine. Study-wide points: It was only 6 or 7 AZD1222 recipients who were seropositive at baseline. Mostly white British, mostly female donors; authors suggested clonal diversity may be underestimated. Spike-specific TCR depth and breadth grew after two AZD1222 doses.

Pooled in the analysis were second doses at about 4 or about 12 weeks. TCRdb's table, derived via immunoSEQ multiplex PCR, lists solely in-frame clones and lacks some. There are 120,000 to 150,000 clones in the sample; approximately 86% occur only once, and about 5% lies in the top ten. This clone was detected a few times. The antigen is not known. The starting material was peripheral blood, obtained 28 days after the second AZD1222 dose. This TCR was sampled from an adult who received the AZD1222 COVID-19 vaccine.

Here the CDR3 reads CASSMFGAYEQYF. DNA of the CDR3: TGTGCCAGTAGTATGTTCGGAGCCTACGAGCAGTACTTC. V is TRBV19 and J is TRBJ2-7; D is undetermined. CDR3 length: 13 residues. Germline CDR1 reads LNHDA; CDR2 reads SQIVND (reference sequence). Trimming pared 3 bases from V and 2 bases from J, leaving 8 bases between.